The 29 T cell receptor beta chains below were found in one sample sequenced in a study of shared clonotypes between healthy human individuals. The assay was immunoSEQ multiplex PCR, and TCRdb's table has in-frame clones only and misses some. Here the sample spans around 2.5 million clones, approximately 94% being singletons. The sample comprised naive CD4+ T cells from PBMCs. The subset here: CD45RA+ positively selected. These receptors all stem from a man aged 18 to 30 in good health. Some clones in this sample may be carry-over from other donors' samples.

The V and J genes are TRBV28 and TRBJ2-3, with a weak D call TRBD2 (6 bases). V shed 4 bases and J shed 4 bases, with 15 bases lying between them. The CDR3 covers 15 residues. CDR1 MDHEN and CDR2 SYDVKM come from the germline V gene. CDR3 amino acids: CASSWVAVGSDTQYF. CDR3 in DNA: TGTGCCAGCAGTTGGGTAGCGGTGGGGTCAGATACGCAGTATTTT.

The chain joins TRBV6-4 to TRBJ2-1; D might be TRBD1 or TRBD2, each matching 5 bases. CDR1 is MRHNA and CDR2 is SNTAGT in the germline V gene. The V end lost 2 bases, the J end lost 4 bases, and 12 bases lay between the germline ends. The CDR3 has 15 amino acids. The CDR3 here is CASSDGTYPYNEQFF. The CDR3 DNA follows: TGTGCCAGCAGTGACGGGACCTACCCTTACAATGAGCAGTTCTTC.

The V call is TRBV19, the J call TRBJ1-3; no clear D gene. CDR1 and CDR2 from the germline V gene are LNHDA and SQIVND (reference sequence). V was shortened by 0 bases and J by 0 bases, with 6 bases between the two germline ends. CDR3 length: 15 amino acids. CDR3 nucleotides: TGTGCCAGTAGTATAGATGGAGCCTCTGGAAACACCATATATTTT. This codes for CASSIDGASGNTIYF.

The chain combines TRBV4-2 with TRBJ1-1; D unresolved. Trimming shortened V by 5 bases and J by 0 bases, and 10 bases separated the two germline ends. Germline V gives CDR1 LGHNA, CDR2 YNFKEQ. The CDR3 extends over 14 amino acids. CDR3 bases: TGTGCCAGCAGCGGACGGGCCATGAACACTGAAGCTTTCTTT. Its protein is CASSGRAMNTEAFF.

This chain joins TRBV5-6 and TRBJ2-2, with TRBD2 as a possible D gene (5 bases). CDR3 length equals 16 residues. From germline, CDR1 is SGHDT and CDR2 YYEEEE. V lost 1 base and J 4 bases, leaving 14 bases between the germline ends. The CDR3 spells CASSLLAFEGTGELFF. Here the CDR3 DNA reads TGTGCCAGCAGCTTGCTTGCCTTTGAGGGCACCGGGGAGCTGTTTTTT.

The genes are TRBV2 and TRBJ2-7; 7 bases fit TRBD2. The V gene's germline CDR1 is SNHLY and CDR2 FYNNEI. The CDR3 is 13 amino acids. After removal of 8 bases from V and 4 bases from J, the junction contained 8 bases not matched to a gene. This chain's CDR3 is CASQAGELYEQYF. In nucleotides, the CDR3 is TGTGCCAGCCAGGCGGGAGAGTTGTACGAGCAGTACTTC. Variable domain in full (rest from reference TRBV2 and TRBJ2-7): EPEVTQTPSHQVTQMGQEVILRCVPISNHLYFYWYRQILGQKVEFLVSFYNNEISEKSEIFDDQFSVERPDGSNFTLKIRSTKLEDSAMYFCASQAGELYEQYFGPGTRLTVT.

The V gene is TRBV11-3, the J gene TRBJ2-1, with D perhaps TRBD2 (5 bases). Per the germline V gene, CDR1 is SGHNT and CDR2 is YENEEA. This CDR3 has 15 residues. Trimming left V 4 bases short and J 5 bases short, with 15 bases between. CDR3 DNA: TGTGCCAGCAGCTCGTCCGGGTGGCGGGACAATGAGCAGTTCTTC. Amino acids: CASSSSGWRDNEQFF.

CDR3 sequence: CASSRQGGSSGYGYTF. Here the CDR3 DNA reads TGTGCCAGCAGCCGCCAGGGAGGTTCCTCGGGGTATGGCTACACCTTC. This chain uses TRBV14 with TRBJ1-2, with a tentative D call TRBD1 (5 bases). V was pared by 4 bases and J by 5 bases, with 20 bases between. This CDR3 region has 16 residues. CDR1 and CDR2 from the germline V gene are SGHDN and FVKESK. The full variable domain, in which reference TRBV14 and TRBJ1-2 provide the parts outside the CDR3, is EAGVTQFPSHSVIEKGQTVTLRCDPISGHDNLYWYRRVMGKEIKFLLHFVKESKQDESGMPNNRFLAERTGGTYSTLKVQPAELEDSGVYFCASSRQGGSSGYGYTFGSGTRLTVV.

The CDR3 sequence is CASSENTGELFF. CDR3 coding DNA: TGTGCCAGCAGCGAGAACACCGGGGAGCTGTTTTTT. V and J are TRBV6-6 and TRBJ2-2, with D unclear. This CDR3 spans 12 amino acids. The germline V and J ends were trimmed by 6 bases and 1 base, with 3 bases remaining between them. Germline V lookup: CDR1 MNHNY, CDR2 SVGAGI (reference sequence).

J is TRBJ2-7 and V is TRBV6-6; no clear D gene. There are 13 residues in the CDR3. V lost 5 bases, J lost 6 bases, and 14 bases lay in between. Looked up from germline, CDR1 is MNHNY and CDR2 is SVGAGI (reference sequence). The CDR3 sequence is CASSRGRQGEQYF. CDR3 DNA: TGTGCCAGCAGTCGAGGACGACAAGGCGAGCAGTACTTC.

This CDR3 is CASSIYRALGQPQHF. CDR3 nucleotide sequence: TGTGCCAGCAGCATATACAGGGCTCTAGGTCAGCCCCAGCATTTT. V gene TRBV21-1 combines with J gene TRBJ1-5; the listed D gene, TRBD1, was not tested against the DNA. TRBV21-1 is labeled a pseudogene. The CDR3 runs to 15 residues.

In the case of this clone: Different DNA sequences within this sample yield the same CDR3. The rearrangement joins TRBV5-6 to TRBJ1-1, with a tentative D call TRBD1 (6 bases). In germline, CDR1 is SGHDT, CDR2 YYEEEE. The CDR3 has 14 amino acids. V was clipped by 1 base and J by 4 bases, with 11 bases between them. The CDR3 is CASSLRGRGTEAFF. The DNA for the CDR3 is TGTGCCAGCAGCTTGAGGGGGAGGGGCACTGAAGCTTTCTTT.

This rearrangement joins TRBV7-2 to TRBJ2-3, with TRBD2 identical over 11 bases. This CDR3 is 15 amino acids long. Germline CDR1 SGHTA, CDR2 FQGNSA. V lost 5 bases and J lost 3; bases outside the gene matches: 4. This CDR3 is CASSPTSGSTDTQYF. The CDR3 DNA reads as TGTGCCAGCAGCCCCACTAGCGGGAGTACAGATACGCAGTATTTT.

The chain combines TRBV6-6 with TRBJ1-2; TRBD1 agrees at 8 bases. V lost 0 bases and J lost 9; bases outside the gene matches: 6. This CDR3 comprises 14 residues. In germline, CDR1 is MNHNY, CDR2 SVGAGI (reference sequence). CDR3 loop: CASSYSGQGGRYTF. CDR3 sequence (DNA): TGTGCCAGCAGTTACTCCGGACAGGGTGGCCGCTACACCTTC.

J is TRBJ1-5 and V is TRBV7-8; D remains ambiguous. V gave up 5 bases and J gave up 4 bases, with 15 bases separating them. The germline CDR1 and CDR2 sequences are SGHVS and FQNEAQ. The length of the CDR3 is 15 residues. This CDR3 is CASSLTGERNQPQHF. CDR3 in DNA: TGTGCCAGCAGCCTCACCGGGGAGAGAAATCAGCCCCAGCATTTT.

The chain recombines TRBV4-1 with TRBJ2-3; D is unresolved. V lost 0 bases and J lost 4, with 8 bases in between. The germline CDR1 and CDR2 sequences are MGHRA and YSYEKL. This CDR3 comprises 14 residues. This CDR3 reads CASSQDPHSDTQYF. In DNA, the CDR3 is TGCGCCAGCAGCCAAGATCCCCATTCAGATACGCAGTATTTT.

This rearrangement joins TRBV5-6 to TRBJ2-7, with D perhaps matching TRBD1 (6 bases). The germline gives CDR1 SGHDT, CDR2 YYEEEE. The CDR3 spans 16 residues. Trimming shortened V by 6 bases and J by 2 bases, and 21 bases separated the two germline ends. CDR3 residues: CASKAAGEGPTYEQYF. Here the CDR3 DNA reads TGTGCCAGCAAGGCGGCAGGGGAAGGGCCTACCTACGAGCAGTACTTC.

For the CDR3, the DNA is TGTGCCAGCAGCTTATCCCCTGGCCCCTACGAGCAGTACTTC. It codes for CASSLSPGPYEQYF. The rearrangement uses TRBV7-6 and TRBJ2-7, with D hard to call. CDR3 length: 14 residues. Germline V gene data show CDR1 as SGHVS and CDR2 as FNYEAQ. Trimming stripped 2 bases from V and 2 bases from J, with 10 bases between.

On this clone: Other DNA sequences in the same sample also yield this CDR3. The chain has TRBV11-3 and TRBJ2-2, with unresolved D. The CDR3 has 12 amino acids. V shed 6 bases and J shed 3 bases, with 5 bases lying between them. Germline CDR1 SGHNT, CDR2 YENEEA. The CDR3 DNA reads as TGTGCCAGCAGACGCGACACCGGGGAGCTGTTTTTT. Translated, it gives CASRRDTGELFF.

In regard to this clone: The sample carries other DNA sequences with the same CDR3. V usage is TRBV18 and J usage is TRBJ2-7, with 8 bases identical to TRBD2. V shed 3 bases and J 0 bases; nucleotides not matched to a gene: 1. This CDR3 comprises 14 residues. Germline values: CDR1 KGHSH, CDR2 LQKENI. CDR3 bases: TGTGCCAGCTCACCGAGCGGGAGCTCCTACGAGCAGTACTTC. It encodes CASSPSGSSYEQYF.

The genes are TRBV7-3 and TRBJ2-1; D unclear. Per the germline V gene, CDR1 is SGHTA and CDR2 is FQGTGA. Trimming took 5 bases from V and 9 from J, leaving 14 bases between them. The CDR3 runs 13 residues. CDR3 sequence (DNA): TGTGCCAGCAGCCCCCAATCGGGTGTTGAGCAGTTCTTC. Translation gives CASSPQSGVEQFF. The complete variable domain, with remaining parts taken from reference TRBV7-3 and TRBJ2-1, reads GAGVSQTPSNKVTEKGKYVELRCDPISGHTALYWYRQSLGQGPEFLIYFQGTGAADDSGLPNDRFFAVRPEGSVSTLKIQRTERGDSAVYLCASSPQSGVEQFFGPGTRLTVL.

The rearrangement links TRBV28 to TRBJ2-3; D unclear. The germline gives CDR1 MDHEN, CDR2 SYDVKM. Trimming removed 5 bases from V and 3 bases from J, with 18 bases in between. This CDR3 contains 16 residues. The DNA for the CDR3 is TGTGCCAGCAGTGTAAAATCGTTTAGGTTGACAGATACGCAGTATTTT. It specifies CASSVKSFRLTDTQYF.

The gene calls are TRBV7-3 and TRBJ2-1, with TRBD1 matching 7 bases. The V gene end was trimmed by 2 bases and the J gene end by 5 bases; junction bases not matched to a gene: 3. CDR3 length: 14 residues. Per germline, CDR1 SGHTA and CDR2 FQGTGA. CDR3 protein: CASSLGGQHNEQFF. The DNA for the CDR3 is TGTGCCAGCAGCTTAGGGGGACAGCACAATGAGCAGTTCTTC.

The CDR3 DNA is TGTGCCAGCAGCCGTGGGACAGCGGGGTCCGGAGCTTTCTTT. Protein product: CASSRGTAGSGAFF. The rearrangement links TRBV5-4 to TRBJ1-1, with TRBD1 matching 7 bases. The CDR3 loop spans 14 amino acids. V shed 4 bases and J 10 bases; nucleotides not matched to a gene: 13. Germline V gene sequence: CDR1 SGHNT, CDR2 YYREEE (reference sequence).

A few counts support this clone. The rearrangement joins TRBV10-1 to TRBJ1-1; D is unclear. Germline assignment: CDR1 WNHNN and CDR2 SYGVQD (reference sequence). This CDR3 has 14 residues. V was pared by 11 bases and J by 1 base, with 17 bases between. The CDR3 reads CAGAGWSKNTEAFF. DNA for the CDR3: TGCGCCGGCGCGGGCTGGTCGAAGAACACTGAAGCTTTCTTT.

This chain connects TRBV29-1 to TRBJ1-2; 8 bases align to TRBD1. Germline V gene sequence: CDR1 SQVTM, CDR2 ANQGSEA. V trimming: 7 bases; J trimming: 3 bases; junction bases outside the gene matches: 7. The CDR3 extends over 13 amino acids. The CDR3 here is CSAAGTGDYGYTF. The CDR3 DNA reads as TGCAGCGCCGCCGGGACAGGTGACTATGGCTACACCTTC.

This clone was seen a single time. The chain uses TRBV5-4 and TRBJ2-5, with D perhaps matching TRBD2 (6 bases). Germline V gene sequence: CDR1 SGHNT, CDR2 YYREEE (reference sequence). Trimming cost V 4 bases and J 5 bases, with 15 bases left between them. CDR3 length: 14 residues. In DNA form, the CDR3 reads TGTGCCAGCAGCGGAGTAGCGGTGCAGGAGACCCAGTACTTC. Translated: CASSGVAVQETQYF.

This rearrangement joins TRBV7-3 to TRBJ1-6; D perhaps matches TRBD1 (5 bases). The CDR3 consists of 15 residues. V shed 2 bases and J shed 10 bases, with 15 bases lying between them. Germline CDR1 is SGHTA and CDR2 is FQGTGA. CDR3 sequence (DNA): TGTGCCAGCAGCTTAGGATCTACCCGGGGCTCACCCCTCCACTTT. Amino acid sequence: CASSLGSTRGSPLHF.

The chain joins TRBV5-1 to TRBJ1-1; a weak D match, TRBD1 (5 bases). V shed 3 bases and J shed 6 bases, with 12 bases lying between them. The germline V gene has CDR1 SGHRS and CDR2 YFSETQ. The CDR3 runs 13 residues. The CDR3 nucleotides are TGCGCCAGCAGCTCCCCAGGGTCTCCTGAAGCTTTCTTT. Its translation is CASSSPGSPEAFF. Based on the CDR3 plus reference TRBV5-1 and TRBJ1-1, the full variable domain is KAGVTQTPRYLIKTRGQQVTLSCSPISGHRSVSWYQQTPGQGLQFLFEYFSETQRNKGNFPGRFSGRQFSNSRSEMNVSTLELGDSALYLCASSSPGSPEAFFGQGTRLTVV.